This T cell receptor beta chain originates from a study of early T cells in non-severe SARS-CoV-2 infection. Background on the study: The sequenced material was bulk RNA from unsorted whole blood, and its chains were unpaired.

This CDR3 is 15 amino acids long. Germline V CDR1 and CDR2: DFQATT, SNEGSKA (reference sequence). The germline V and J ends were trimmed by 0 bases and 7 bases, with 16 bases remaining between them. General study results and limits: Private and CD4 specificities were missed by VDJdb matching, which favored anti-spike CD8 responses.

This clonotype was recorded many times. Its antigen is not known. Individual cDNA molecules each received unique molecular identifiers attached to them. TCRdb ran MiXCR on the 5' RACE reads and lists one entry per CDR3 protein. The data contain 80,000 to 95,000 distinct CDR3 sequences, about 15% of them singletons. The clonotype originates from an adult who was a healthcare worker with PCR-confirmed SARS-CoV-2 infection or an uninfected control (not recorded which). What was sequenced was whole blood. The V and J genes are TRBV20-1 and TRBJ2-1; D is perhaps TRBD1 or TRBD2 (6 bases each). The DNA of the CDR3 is TGCAGTGCTAGAGATGAGGGGGGCCCGCCAAATGAGCAGTTCTTC. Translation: CSARDEGGPPNEQFF.